The rows below give T cell receptor beta chains drawn from one sample of a study of shared clonotypes between healthy human individuals. This table comes from immunoSEQ multiplex PCR, and its TCRdb copy is limited to in-frame clones, with some not included. The sample lists about 490,000 clones, around 80% seen once, with roughly 13% in the top ten. The sample taken for sequencing was PBMCs. The origin of the receptors is a woman aged 40 to 50 in good health. Some clones in this sample may be carry-over from other donors' samples. Each CDR3 is given without its conserved first and last residue. The order of the fields is J gene, V gene, clone size, CDR3 protein. Rows may omit the clone size; those that give it use once, few, many or a size class.

J: TRBJ2-5
V: TRBV28
size: -
CDR3: ASSISVGTGQETQY

J: TRBJ2-1
V: TRBV27
size: -
CDR3: ASSLSAFLAGGINEQF

J: TRBJ1-2
V: TRBV7-9
size: -
CDR3: ASSSPGRVGSGYT

J: TRBJ1-5
V: TRBV5-5
size: -
CDR3: ASSLGMDQPQH

J: TRBJ2-5
V: TRBV25-1
size: once
CDR3: ASSLEGQGSETQY

J: TRBJ2-1
V: TRBV10-1
size: -
CDR3: ASSRDIGVNEQF

J: TRBJ2-6
V: TRBV5-1
size: -
CDR3: ASSLQGSSSGANVLT

J: TRBJ2-5
V: TRBV30
size: few
CDR3: AWKTSGVQETQY

J: TRBJ1-2
V: TRBV29-1
size: many
CDR3: SVGVQREGYT

J: TRBJ1-2
V: TRBV7-2
size: -
CDR3: ASSVSTGQHGYT

J: TRBJ2-2
V: TRBV5-1
size: -
CDR3: ASSLRQGRNTGELF

J: TRBJ2-1
V: TRBV10-3
size: once
CDR3: AITPRGNPQGAF

J: TRBJ2-3
V: TRBV4-2
size: -
CDR3: ASSQDVVFMDTQY

J: TRBJ1-2
V: TRBV4-2
size: -
CDR3: ASSARGGYGYT

J: TRBJ2-7
V: TRBV18
size: -
CDR3: ASSPGLADYEQY

J: TRBJ2-1
V: TRBV9
size: -
CDR3: ASSVEGLAGANEQF

J: TRBJ2-7
V: TRBV28
size: -
CDR3: ASRLSGTSGRGQY

J: TRBJ2-1
V: TRBV5-1
size: -
CDR3: ASSLRGGNNEQF

J: TRBJ1-2
V: TRBV4-2
size: -
CDR3: ASSQDPGRLYGYT

J: TRBJ1-3
V: TRBV14
size: -
CDR3: ASSQASGNTIY

J: TRBJ1-2
V: TRBV19
size: -
CDR3: ASSSRGHYYGYT

J: TRBJ2-1
V: TRBV10-1
size: -
CDR3: ASSEARSNEQF

J: TRBJ2-7
V: TRBV21-1
size: -
CDR3: ASEVGSGEQY

J: TRBJ2-7
V: TRBV6-5
size: -
CDR3: ASSYSGGREQY

J: -
V: TRBV30
size: -
CDR3: AWSRLAGGSSYEQY

J: TRBJ2-5
V: TRBV4-1
size: -
CDR3: AGSQAGQQETQY

J: TRBJ1-4
V: TRBV6-6
size: -
CDR3: ASSYSTTTNEKLF

J: TRBJ2-5
V: TRBV28
size: -
CDR3: ASSFWESGETQY

J: TRBJ1-1
V: TRBV7-9
size: -
CDR3: ASSPRTGMNTEAF

J: TRBJ1-1
V: TRBV19
size: once
CDR3: ASSLDRGNTEAF

J: TRBJ1-1
V: TRBV28
size: -
CDR3: ASSQGYTEAF

J: TRBJ2-1
V: TRBV13
size: -
CDR3: ASSLAAGGFYNEQF